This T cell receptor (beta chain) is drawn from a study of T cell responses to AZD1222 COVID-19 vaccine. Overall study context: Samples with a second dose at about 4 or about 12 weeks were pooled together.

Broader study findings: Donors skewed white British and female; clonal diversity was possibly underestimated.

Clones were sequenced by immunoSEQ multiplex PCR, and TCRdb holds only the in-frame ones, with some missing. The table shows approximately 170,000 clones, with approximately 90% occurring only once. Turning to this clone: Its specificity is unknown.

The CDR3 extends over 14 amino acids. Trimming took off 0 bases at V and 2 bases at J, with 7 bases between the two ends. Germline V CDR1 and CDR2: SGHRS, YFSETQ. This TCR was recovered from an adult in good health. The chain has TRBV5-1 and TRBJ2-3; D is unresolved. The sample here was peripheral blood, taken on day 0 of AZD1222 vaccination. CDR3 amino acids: CASSLASVTDTQYF. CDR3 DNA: TGCGCCAGCAGCTTGGCAAGCGTCACAGATACGCAGTATTTT.